This is a list of T cell receptor beta chains from one sample in a study of blood T cell repertoires in COVID-19. Repertoires were generated with immunoSEQ multiplex PCR, while TCRdb's copy carries only in-frame clones and drops some. The sample includes around 130,000 clones, about four fifths of them seen just once. The sequencing input was peripheral blood. The receptors originated from a human donor in a cohort sampled during active COVID-19. CDR3s include the opening cysteine and the closing phenylalanine or tryptophan. The order of the fields is D gene, J gene, clone size, V gene, CDR3 DNA, CDR3 protein. D genes are given only for firm matches. The listing skips clone size in some rows; elsewhere it reads once, few, many or a size class.

D: TRBD1
J: TRBJ2-7
size: -
V: TRBV2
DNA: TGTGCCAGCAGTGTACAGGGGGCCAACCCCTACGAGCAGTACTTC
CDR3: CASSVQGANPYEQYF

D: -
J: TRBJ2-2
size: many
V: TRBV6-6
DNA: TGTGCCAGCACCACGTGGGGGGATGGCACCGGGGAGCTGTTTTTT
CDR3: CASTTWGDGTGELFF

D: -
J: TRBJ1-5
size: -
V: TRBV6-1
DNA: TGTGCCAGCAGTGAAGCCTCCAAGGGGGTCTATCAGCCCCAGCATTTT
CDR3: CASSEASKGVYQPQHF

D: TRBD1
J: TRBJ1-2
size: -
V: TRBV6-5
DNA: TGTGCCAGCAGGGGACAGGGGGAAGCACATTATGGCTACACCTTC
CDR3: CASRGQGEAHYGYTF

D: -
J: TRBJ2-5
size: once
V: TRBV18
DNA: TGTGCCAGCTCACCAGGGGCCTCCCAAGAGACCCAGTACTTC
CDR3: CASSPGASQETQYF

D: -
J: TRBJ2-1
size: -
V: TRBV19
DNA: TGTGCCAGTAGTTCCAGGGGGGCCTACAATGAGCAGTTCTTC
CDR3: CASSSRGAYNEQFF

D: TRBD1
J: TRBJ1-2
size: -
V: TRBV4-3
DNA: TGCGCCAGCAGCCATTGGGACAGGGCCTCGGGAGGCTACACCTTC
CDR3: CASSHWDRASGGYTF

D: TRBD2
J: TRBJ2-3
size: -
V: TRBV5-1
DNA: TGCGCCAGCAGCCCGCGGGGGGGCCTGGCCATGGCTAGCACAGATACGCAGTATTTT
CDR3: CASSPRGGLAMASTDTQYF

D: TRBD1
J: TRBJ2-4
size: -
V: TRBV2
DNA: TGTGCCAGCAGTGAAGCTGGACAGGGCAAAAACATTCAGTACTTC
CDR3: CASSEAGQGKNIQYF

D: TRBD1
J: TRBJ1-1
size: -
V: TRBV5-1
DNA: TGCGCCAGCAGCCCGACCGGGTCAGGGGGCACTGAAGCTTTCTTT
CDR3: CASSPTGSGGTEAFF

D: -
J: TRBJ1-5
size: -
V: TRBV11-2
DNA: TGTGCCAGCAGCTTGGCCCCCGATCAGCCCCAGCATTTT
CDR3: CASSLAPDQPQHF

D: TRBD1
J: TRBJ1-2
size: -
V: TRBV6-1
DNA: TGTGCCAGCAGTGCAGGAATGCCGTGGGACAGCTATGGCTACACCTTC
CDR3: CASSAGMPWDSYGYTF

D: -
J: TRBJ2-3
size: -
V: TRBV28
DNA: TGTGCCAGCAGTTTAAGACGGCGGGCGGGTGTTGATACGCAGTATTTT
CDR3: CASSLRRRAGVDTQYF

D: TRBD1
J: TRBJ2-3
size: -
V: TRBV2
DNA: TGTGCCAGTGGGGGACAGGGCCTTGATACGCAGTATTTT
CDR3: CASGGQGLDTQYF

D: -
J: TRBJ1-1
size: -
V: TRBV19
DNA: TGTGCCAGTAGTATCACGGAATGGGCGAACACTGAAGCTTTCTTT
CDR3: CASSITEWANTEAFF

D: TRBD2
J: TRBJ2-2
size: -
V: TRBV24-1
DNA: TGTGCCACCTGGGGGACTAGCGGGGGGGCAGGTAACACCGGGGAGCTGTTTTTT
CDR3: CATWGTSGGAGNTGELFF

D: -
J: TRBJ2-7
size: -
V: TRBV7-8
DNA: TGTGCCAGCAGCTTCGCGGGTAGCCTCTCCTACGAGCAGTACTTC
CDR3: CASSFAGSLSYEQYF

D: -
J: TRBJ1-1
size: -
V: TRBV29-1
DNA: TGCAGCGCCGAACGGCAGGAGAACACTGAAGCTTTCTTT
CDR3: CSAERQENTEAFF

D: TRBD1
J: TRBJ2-4
size: -
V: TRBV7-9
DNA: TGTGCCAGCAGCTCAGGGGGCCGGTGGAACATTCAGTACTTC
CDR3: CASSSGGRWNIQYF

D: -
J: TRBJ2-2
size: -
V: TRBV3-1/TRBV3-2
DNA: TGTGCCAGCAGCCAACTACAGGGCGCCGGGGAGCTGTTTTTT
CDR3: CASSQLQGAGELFF

D: TRBD1
J: TRBJ2-4
size: -
V: TRBV11-2
DNA: TGTGCCAGCAGCTTATCCCAGGGGGCTGGTGCCAAAAACATTCAGTACTTC
CDR3: CASSLSQGAGAKNIQYF

D: TRBD2
J: TRBJ2-5
size: -
V: TRBV10-3
DNA: TGTGCCATCAGTAAAGCGGGGAGCGGTGAGACCCAGTACTTC
CDR3: CAISKAGSGETQYF

D: TRBD2
J: TRBJ2-7
size: -
V: TRBV10-1
DNA: TGCGCCAGCAGACCCGGGACTAGCAGCTCCTACGAGCAGTACTTC
CDR3: CASRPGTSSSYEQYF

D: -
J: TRBJ2-3
size: -
V: TRBV2
DNA: TGTGCCAGCAGTGAAGCGGGGGGTGGCACAGATACGCAGTATTTT
CDR3: CASSEAGGGTDTQYF

D: -
J: TRBJ2-5
size: -
V: TRBV29-1
DNA: TGCAGCGTTGCCGGGACTGTCCAAGAGACCCAGTACTTC
CDR3: CSVAGTVQETQYF

D: -
J: TRBJ2-3
size: -
V: TRBV6-2/TRBV6-3
DNA: TGTGCCAGCAGTGAGCCGGGAGATACGCAGTATTTT
CDR3: CASSEPGDTQYF

D: -
J: TRBJ2-7
size: -
V: TRBV7-9
DNA: TGTGCCAGCAGCGCGAGCCTCGGCTCCTACGAGCAGTACTTC
CDR3: CASSASLGSYEQYF

D: TRBD2
J: TRBJ2-3
size: -
V: TRBV5-4
DNA: TGTGCCAGCAGCTTGGGGGGTAGCGGGACAGATACGCAGTATTTT
CDR3: CASSLGGSGTDTQYF

D: -
J: TRBJ1-2
size: -
V: TRBV12-2
DNA: -
CDR3: CASRFGGGTWDRSLYGYTF

D: -
J: TRBJ2-5
size: -
V: TRBV2
DNA: TGTGCCAGCAGTGCGAACAAGCAAGAGACCCAGTACTTC
CDR3: CASSANKQETQYF

D: -
J: TRBJ1-2
size: -
V: TRBV6-5
DNA: TGTGCCAGCAGTTACTCGAGGGGGGGTTCCTTCGGTGGCTACACCTTC
CDR3: CASSYSRGGSFGGYTF

D: TRBD1
J: TRBJ2-3
size: -
V: TRBV5-1
DNA: TGCGCCAGCAGCTTGTCCGGGACAGGGCAGTATTTT
CDR3: CASSLSGTGQYF

D: TRBD2
J: TRBJ2-5
size: -
V: TRBV5-5
DNA: TGTGCCAGCAGCTGGGTAGCGGGGGGATACCAAGAGACCCAGTACTTC
CDR3: CASSWVAGGYQETQYF

D: TRBD1
J: TRBJ2-2
size: -
V: TRBV4-1
DNA: TGCGCCAGCAGCCGAGGGGACAGGACCACCGGGGAGCTGTTTTTT
CDR3: CASSRGDRTTGELFF

D: -
J: TRBJ1-6
size: -
V: TRBV2
DNA: TGTGCCAGCAGTCAGGACAGTCACTCACCCCTCCACTTT
CDR3: CASSQDSHSPLHF

D: -
J: TRBJ1-4
size: -
V: TRBV7-8
DNA: TGTGCCAGCAGCCTACAGGGAGATGCAACTAATGAAAAACTGTTTTTT
CDR3: CASSLQGDATNEKLFF

D: -
J: TRBJ2-1
size: -
V: TRBV6-5
DNA: TGTGCCAGCAGTTACCAAGGGGCCACATACAATGAGCAGTTCTTC
CDR3: CASSYQGATYNEQFF

D: TRBD2
J: TRBJ2-3
size: -
V: TRBV19
DNA: TGTGCCAGTAGTCACCCGGGGGGGCGGAGCACAGATACGCAGTATTTT
CDR3: CASSHPGGRSTDTQYF

D: -
J: TRBJ2-7
size: -
V: TRBV6-6
DNA: TGTGCCAGCAGTAACAGGGCCGTCTCCTACGAGCAGTACTTC
CDR3: CASSNRAVSYEQYF

D: -
J: TRBJ1-5
size: -
V: TRBV19
DNA: TGTGCCAGTGCCGACGGGGGGGTGGGATGGAGCAATCAGCCCCAGCATTTT
CDR3: CASADGGVGWSNQPQHF

D: TRBD1
J: TRBJ1-5
size: -
V: TRBV19
DNA: TGTGCCAGTAGGGGACAGCCTAATCAGCCCCAGCATTTT
CDR3: CASRGQPNQPQHF

D: -
J: TRBJ1-2
size: -
V: TRBV12-3/TRBV12-4
DNA: TGTGCCAGCAGTTTTAACAGGGACTATGGCTACACCTTC
CDR3: CASSFNRDYGYTF

D: -
J: TRBJ1-2
size: -
V: TRBV3-1/TRBV3-2
DNA: TGTGCCAGCAGCCAGACCCCGACAGCTAACTATGGCTACACCTTC
CDR3: CASSQTPTANYGYTF

D: -
J: TRBJ2-5
size: -
V: TRBV28
DNA: TGTGCCAGCCTAGGGGGACTACCGCAAGAGACCCAGTACTTC
CDR3: CASLGGLPQETQYF

D: -
J: TRBJ1-6
size: -
V: TRBV9
DNA: TGTGCCAGCAGCGGGACAGCGAATTCACCCCTCCACTTT
CDR3: CASSGTANSPLHF

D: TRBD2
J: TRBJ2-2
size: medium-sized
V: TRBV6-5
DNA: TGTGCCAGCAGTTACGCGGGGGGTCCGAACACCGGGGAGCTGTTTTTT
CDR3: CASSYAGGPNTGELFF

D: -
J: TRBJ2-3
size: -
V: TRBV19
DNA: TGTGCCAGTAGTATAGATCGGGCGGGCAAAACCACAGATACGCAGTATTTT
CDR3: CASSIDRAGKTTDTQYF

D: -
J: TRBJ1-1
size: -
V: TRBV6-6
DNA: TGTGCCAGCAGTTACTCGACAGGCAGCGCTGAAGCTTTCTTT
CDR3: CASSYSTGSAEAFF

D: TRBD2
J: TRBJ2-5
size: -
V: TRBV28
DNA: TGTGCCAGCAGTTTCTCGGGACTAGCGGGGGGGCGGGAGACCCAGTACTTC
CDR3: CASSFSGLAGGRETQYF

D: TRBD1
J: TRBJ2-1
size: -
V: TRBV7-2
DNA: TGTGCCAGCAGCTCCCACAGGGGACGAACCTACAATGAGCAGTTCTTC
CDR3: CASSSHRGRTYNEQFF

D: TRBD2
J: TRBJ2-2
size: -
V: TRBV5-1
DNA: TGCGCCAGCAGCTTTGAGCGGGGGTCGGTCACCGGGGAGCTGTTTTTT
CDR3: CASSFERGSVTGELFF

D: TRBD1
J: TRBJ2-7
size: few
V: TRBV2
DNA: TGTGCCAGCAGTACGGACAGGGGTTACGAGCAGTACTTC
CDR3: CASSTDRGYEQYF

D: -
J: TRBJ1-1
size: -
V: TRBV10-1
DNA: TGCGCCAGCACTACCAAGGGCGGGGAAAACACTGAAGCTTTCTTT
CDR3: CASTTKGGENTEAFF

D: TRBD1
J: TRBJ2-7
size: -
V: TRBV4-2
DNA: TGTGCCAGCAGCCGCCTAACGGGACAGGGTAACGAGCAGTACTTC
CDR3: CASSRLTGQGNEQYF

D: TRBD2
J: TRBJ2-6
size: -
V: TRBV13
DNA: TGTGCCAGCAGTGTTCCTAGCGGGGGGGCGGGGGCCAACGTCCTGACTTTC
CDR3: CASSVPSGGAGANVLTF

D: TRBD2
J: TRBJ2-5
size: -
V: TRBV6-2/TRBV6-3
DNA: TGTGCCAGCAGCCTAGCGGGGGGGCAAGAGACCCAGTACTTC
CDR3: CASSLAGGQETQYF

D: TRBD1
J: TRBJ2-1
size: -
V: TRBV19
DNA: TGTGCCAGTAGTATAGGGTTGGGACAGGGAGCCGACAATGAGCAGTTCTTC
CDR3: CASSIGLGQGADNEQFF